This TCR beta chain derives from a study of follicular helper T cells after annual influenza vaccination. Study context: Across the 2013-2014, 2014-2015 and 2015-2016 vaccination seasons, some subjects were resampled.

This CDR3 contains 18 residues. Unmatched junction bases numbered 18, after V lost 6 bases and J lost 4 bases. CDR1 and CDR2 from the germline V gene are MNHEY and SMNVEV (reference sequence). Time point described: 2015-2016 season, 7 days after influenza vaccination. No donor had influenza vaccine in the prior 6 months; all lived in the community. Donors with HIV/AIDS, active malignancy, immunomodulators or active illness were excluded. Per time point, roughly 35-110 mL of blood was sampled. Clones were read by immunoSEQ multiplex PCR, and TCRdb kept only the in-frame ones, dropping some. The table shows some 9,800 clones, with around four fifths occurring only once.

This clonotype originated in an adult who received the influenza vaccine. Sequencing was performed on CXCR5- memory CD4+ T cells sorted from blood, taken 7 days after influenza vaccination. V is TRBV27 and J is TRBJ1-2; 9 nucleotides align to TRBD1. The CDR3: CASSSRPDRGPNFYGYTF. The CDR3 nucleotides read TGTGCCAGCAGCTCCAGGCCGGACAGGGGCCCCAATTTCTATGGCTACACCTTC.